These 27 T cell receptor beta chains were sequenced from one sample in a study of tissue T cells after allogeneic stem cell transplantation. Produced via immunoSEQ multiplex PCR; TCRdb's table is partial and in-frame only. The sample contains roughly 5,800 clones, around two thirds of which appear only once. The material was duodenum tissue, obtained at autopsy. Receptor source: a woman aged 18-49 years with breast cancer.

This chain connects TRBV19 to TRBJ2-5; 7 bases align to TRBD2. Losses at the gene ends were 4 bases for V and 4 bases for J; bases not matched to a gene: 3. The CDR3 spans 13 residues. From germline, CDR1 is LNHDA and CDR2 SQIVND (reference sequence). CDR3 protein: CASSTLAGETQYF. In DNA form, the CDR3 reads TGTGCCAGTAGTACCTTAGCGGGAGAGACCCAGTACTTC.

In DNA form, the CDR3 reads TGTGCCAGCAGCGTAGGGGACTTGAACACTGAAGCTTTCTTT. It translates to CASSVGDLNTEAFF. The V and J genes are TRBV9 and TRBJ1-1; maybe TRBD1 (5 bases). Germline V gene data show CDR1 as SGDLS and CDR2 as YYNGEE. The CDR3 has 14 amino acids. With 0 bases removed from V and 0 bases from J, the gap between germline ends came to 6 bases.

This chain connects TRBV5-4 to TRBJ2-1; the match to TRBD2 covers 13 bases. There are 18 residues in the CDR3. The germline V gene encodes CDR1 SGHNT and CDR2 YYREEE (reference sequence). V shed 4 bases and J 0 bases; nucleotides not matched to a gene: 7. This CDR3 is CASSQGLAGASSYNEQFF. As DNA, the CDR3 is TGTGCCAGCAGCCAAGGACTAGCGGGAGCTAGCTCCTACAATGAGCAGTTCTTC.

The chain links TRBV4-3 to TRBJ2-3, with D unclear. Germline V gene lookup returns CDR1 LGHNA and CDR2 YSLEER. The CDR3 length is 20 residues. The V and J ends lost 4 bases and 3 bases respectively, with 29 bases between them. This CDR3 reads CASSLKPPSDGGSGTDTQYF. DNA of the CDR3: TGCGCCAGCAGCCTCAAGCCCCCAAGCGACGGCGGATCTGGGACAGATACGCAGTATTTT.

To note about this clone: The junction and the germline gene differ at one end; a read error may be behind it. The chain employs TRBV5-1 and TRBJ2-5; D remains unclear. Germline V gene lookup returns CDR1 SGHRS and CDR2 YFSETQ. The CDR3 loop spans 15 amino acids. CDR3: CASSFAVGPQGTQYF. The CDR3 DNA follows: TGCGCCAGCAGCTTCGCTGTGGGTCCCCAAGGGACCCAGTACTTC. The full variable domain, in which reference TRBV5-1 and TRBJ2-5 provide the parts outside the CDR3, is KAGVTQTPRYLIKTRGQQVTLSCSPISGHRSVSWYQQTPGQGLQFLFEYFSETQRNKGNFPGRFSGRQFSNSRSEMNVSTLELGDSALYLCASSFAVGPQGTQYFGPGTRLLVL.

This chain uses TRBV10-3 with TRBJ1-5; 9 bases match TRBD1. CDR3 length equals 15 residues. Trimming cost V 4 bases and J 6 bases; bases outside gene matches: 7. The V gene's germline CDR1 is ENHRY and CDR2 SYGVKD. As DNA, the CDR3 is TGTGCCATCAGTGCAGGACAGGGGCTTAGTCAGCCCCAGCATTTT. Translated, it gives CAISAGQGLSQPQHF.

This clone was counted between two and nine times. The rearrangement joins TRBV29-1 to TRBJ2-3; D is undetermined. The CDR3 extends over 13 amino acids. The ends were cut back, 4 bases at V and 0 bases at J, with 8 bases in the middle. CDR1 is SQVTM and CDR2 is ANQGSEA in the germline V gene. The CDR3 loop reads CSVGQLSTDTQYF. The CDR3 DNA reads TGCAGCGTTGGCCAGTTGAGCACAGATACGCAGTATTTT.

This clone rates as medium-sized. The gene calls are TRBV6-1 and TRBJ1-6; a weak D match, TRBD1 (6 bases). Trimming removed 4 bases at V and 0 bases at J, with 22 bases between. The CDR3 loop spans 20 amino acids. Per the germline V gene, CDR1 is MNHNS and CDR2 is SASEGT. The CDR3 region is CASSVGWDIGESSYNSPLHF. Here the CDR3 DNA reads TGTGCCAGCAGTGTCGGATGGGACATTGGGGAGAGCTCCTATAATTCACCCCTCCACTTT.

The V call is TRBV6-2 or TRBV6-3, the J call TRBJ2-1; 9 bases fit TRBD2. V lost 2 bases and J lost 13; bases outside the gene matches: 6. The CDR3 extends over 13 amino acids. The germline gives CDR1 MNHEY, CDR2 SVGEGT. CDR3 sequence reads: CASSYGTSPPQFF. The CDR3 DNA reads TGTGCCAGCAGTTACGGGACTAGCCCTCCACAGTTCTTC.

The genes are TRBV5-4 and TRBJ1-1; TRBD1 might be the D (5 bases). This CDR3 is 12 amino acids long. The V gene lost 5 bases and the J gene lost 0 bases, with 5 bases spanning the gap. Germline CDR1 and CDR2: SGHNT and YYREEE (reference sequence). In nucleotides, the CDR3 is TGTGCCAGCAGGGGGGTGAACACTGAAGCTTTCTTT. It is translated as CASRGVNTEAFF.

This clone came up once. This chain uses TRBV29-1 with TRBJ2-1, with 8 bases that match TRBD2. The CDR3 covers 15 residues. V was clipped by 4 bases and J by 10 bases; unmatched bases: 15. CDR1 and CDR2 (germline): SQVTM, ANQGSEA. DNA of the CDR3: TGCAGCGTTGGCGGGGGTAGCGGGATGGGTTGGGAGCAGTTCTTC. This sequence encodes CSVGGGSGMGWEQFF.

This clone was recorded only once. The CDR3 DNA reads as TGTGCCAGCAGTTTATATAGGTTTAACGAGCAGTACTTC. It translates to CASSLYRFNEQYF. The chain is built from TRBV28 and TRBJ2-7; D remains unclear. V lost 1 base and J 5 bases, leaving 9 bases between the germline ends. The CDR3 sequence is 13 residues long. The germline V gene has CDR1 MDHEN and CDR2 SYDVKM.

This rearrangement joins TRBV9 to TRBJ2-1; 9 bases align to TRBD2. The CDR3 is 16 residues long. CDR1 is SGDLS and CDR2 is YYNGEE in the germline V gene. V was pared by 2 bases and J by 5 bases, with 8 bases of the junction left unmatched. The CDR3 is CASSVSGGRGDNEQFF. For the CDR3, the DNA is TGTGCCAGCAGCGTTTCGGGCGGGAGGGGGGACAATGAGCAGTTCTTC. Full variable domain (rest looked up from reference TRBV9 and TRBJ2-1): DSGVTQTPKHLITATGQRVTLRCSPRSGDLSVYWYQQSLDQGLQFLIQYYNGEERAKGNILERFSAQQFPDLHSELNLSSLELGDSALYFCASSVSGGRGDNEQFFGPGTRLTVL.

The CDR3 DNA reads as TGTGCCGCGGGGGCCGGGGGGAGTGGAGGACTAGCCAAAAACATTCAGTACTTC. This sequence encodes CAAGAGGSGGLAKNIQYF. J is TRBJ2-4 and V is TRBV5-6, with TRBD2 as a possible D gene (7 bases). V shed 10 bases and J shed 0 bases, with 26 bases lying between them. CDR1 is SGHDT, CDR2 YYEEEE, per germline. The CDR3 spans 18 residues.

Only a few counts were recorded for this clone. This chain joins TRBV25-1 and TRBJ2-7, with D perhaps TRBD2 (7 bases). The CDR3 length is 13 residues. Looked up from germline, CDR1 is MGHDK and CDR2 is SYGVNS. Trimming removed 2 bases at V and 8 bases at J, with 13 bases between. The CDR3 region is CASSEGRGTQQYF. CDR3 coding DNA: TGTGCCAGCAGTGAAGGGCGGGGGACACAGCAGTACTTC.

This clone was recorded only once. The rearrangement links TRBV5-4 to TRBJ2-1; possibly TRBD1 or TRBD2 for D (7 bases each). V was trimmed by 5 bases and J by 0 bases, leaving 18 bases between them. Germline V gives CDR1 SGHNT, CDR2 YYREEE (reference sequence). The CDR3 contains 17 residues. CDR3 sequence: CASRPQGGAISYNEQFF. The CDR3 DNA follows: TGTGCCAGCAGACCTCAGGGGGGGGCAATCTCCTACAATGAGCAGTTCTTC.

The chain joins TRBV29-1 to TRBJ2-2; D may match TRBD1 or TRBD2 (6 bases each). There are 12 residues in the CDR3. V was pared by 7 bases and J by 11 bases, with 17 bases between. Germline V gene sequence: CDR1 SQVTM, CDR2 ANQGSEA. CDR3 loop: CSARGPKGELFF. DNA for the CDR3: TGCAGCGCCCGGGGGCCAAAGGGAGAGCTGTTTTTT.

This clone was picked up a small number of times. The chain links TRBV28 to TRBJ2-2; D is perhaps TRBD2 (5 bases). CDR1 is MDHEN and CDR2 is SYDVKM in the germline V gene. Trimming took off 5 bases at V and 16 bases at J, with 17 bases between the two ends. CDR3 length equals 12 residues. CDR3 DNA: TGTGCCAGCAGTCCTCCCGGGGTCGCGCGGTTTTTT. Amino acids: CASSPPGVARFF. The complete variable domain, with remaining parts taken from reference TRBV28 and TRBJ2-2, reads DVKVTQSSRYLVKRTGEKVFLECVQDMDHENMFWYRQDPGLGLRLIYFSYDVKMKEKGDIPEGYSVSREKKERFSLILESASTNQTSMYLCASSPPGVARFFGEGSRLTVL.

This clone was counted a few times. The chain uses TRBV6-5 and TRBJ2-5; 8 bases fit TRBD1. Germline values: CDR1 MNHEY, CDR2 SVGAGI. This CDR3 spans 14 amino acids. V shed 4 bases and J 1 base; nucleotides not matched to a gene: 2. The CDR3 DNA follows: TGTGCCAGCAGTTCAACAGGGGGCCAAGAGACCCAGTACTTC. The encoded protein is CASSSTGGQETQYF.

V and J are TRBV10-3 and TRBJ2-3; D ambiguous. Trimming removed 3 bases from V and 1 base from J, with 8 bases in between. The CDR3 length is 14 residues. Germline V CDR1 and CDR2: ENHRY, SYGVKD. CDR3 in amino acids: CAISEGIGTDTQYF. CDR3 DNA sequence: TGTGCCATCAGTGAAGGGATCGGCACAGATACGCAGTATTTT.

In this sample, this clone turned up a few times. Other DNA sequences from this sample encode an identical CDR3 as well. The chain couples TRBV7-2 to TRBJ1-1; 8 bases align to TRBD1. Germline V gene lookup returns CDR1 SGHTA and CDR2 FQGNSA. The V gene end was trimmed by 1 base and the J gene end by 2 bases; junction bases not matched to a gene: 3. This CDR3 has 15 amino acids. The CDR3 loop is CASSLGDRRNTEAFF. The DNA for the CDR3 is TGTGCCAGCAGCTTAGGGGACAGGAGAAACACTGAAGCTTTCTTT.

The rearrangement uses TRBV3-1 (or the pseudogene TRBV3-2) and TRBJ2-3; D remains unclear. The CDR3 length is 12 residues. V was shortened by 3 bases and J by 3 bases, with 4 bases between the two germline ends. The germline V gene encodes CDR1 LGHDT and CDR2 YNNKEL (reference sequence). The CDR3 sequence: CASSQGTDTQYF. CDR3 sequence (DNA): TGTGCCAGCAGCCAGGGGACAGATACGCAGTATTTT.

The chain couples TRBV6-5 to TRBJ1-5; 7 bases fit TRBD1. CDR1 is MNHEY and CDR2 is SVGAGI in the germline V gene. This CDR3 comprises 14 residues. With 6 bases clipped from V and 0 bases from J, the junction kept 2 bases outside the gene matches. The CDR3 spells CASRTGNSNQPQHF. CDR3 in DNA: TGTGCCAGCAGGACAGGGAATAGCAATCAGCCCCAGCATTTT.

The chain recombines TRBV24-1 with TRBJ2-1; 8 positions match TRBD2. The CDR3 totals 21 residues. CDR1 is KGHDR and CDR2 is SFDVKD in the germline V gene. With V trimmed by 1 base and J by 0 bases, 16 bases remained unmatched. Written as DNA, the CDR3 is TGTGCCACCAGTGATTTCGCCGGTAGCGGGACCGTTACGAGCTCCTACAATGAGCAGTTCTTC. It yields the protein CATSDFAGSGTVTSSYNEQFF.

J is TRBJ2-1 and V is TRBV4-3; 8 positions agree with TRBD2. J gave up 7 bases and V 0 bases, and 20 bases lay outside the gene matches. CDR3 length: 20 amino acids. From germline, CDR1 is LGHNA and CDR2 YSLEER. The CDR3 DNA follows: TGCGCCAGCAGCCAAGATCGCCCGGGACTAGTTAGGGGGACCACGAATGAGCAGTTCTTC. This codes for CASSQDRPGLVRGTTNEQFF.

V usage is TRBV6-1 and J usage is TRBJ2-7; no clear D. V shed 5 bases and J shed 4 bases, with 12 bases lying between them. This CDR3 has 13 amino acids. Germline assignment: CDR1 MNHNS and CDR2 SASEGT. CDR3 residues: CASSYVSGYEQYF. Here the CDR3 DNA reads TGTGCCAGCAGTTATGTCTCCGGGTACGAGCAGTACTTC.

This clone has just a few counts. This rearrangement joins TRBV5-1 to TRBJ2-5; 7 nucleotides align to TRBD2. With V trimmed by 1 base and J by 3 bases, 3 bases remained unmatched. Germline CDR1 SGHRS, CDR2 YFSETQ. The CDR3 length is 14 residues. The DNA for the CDR3 is TGCGCCAGCAGCTTGATGGGGGGGGAAGAGACCCAGTACTTC. Translating it yields CASSLMGGEETQYF.